This T cell receptor (beta chain) was recovered during a study of CD8 T cells in Susac syndrome. From germline, CDR1 is SNHLY and CDR2 FYNNEI. Between the trimmed V and J ends, which lost 6 bases and 2 bases, there was a span of 15 bases. The CDR3 is 15 amino acids. Reverse transcription of roughly 0.45 to 1 ug RNA used random hexamers. immunoSEQ multiplex PCR amplified TCR beta CDR3 across 54 Vbeta, 13 Jbeta. TCRdb re-analysed the immunoSEQ multiplex PCR reads in MiXCR, keeping a single row per CDR3 protein. The sample records approximately 150,000 distinct CDR3 sequences, 94% being singletons. This receptor was obtained from a human donor in good health. The J gene is TRBJ2-3, the V gene TRBV2; no clear D. Sequencing was carried out using CD4+ T cells from PBMCs. The CDR3, as DNA: TGTGCCAGCAGGCAGACGGCGGCCAACACAGATACGCAGTATTTT. Its protein is CASRQTAANTDTQYF.